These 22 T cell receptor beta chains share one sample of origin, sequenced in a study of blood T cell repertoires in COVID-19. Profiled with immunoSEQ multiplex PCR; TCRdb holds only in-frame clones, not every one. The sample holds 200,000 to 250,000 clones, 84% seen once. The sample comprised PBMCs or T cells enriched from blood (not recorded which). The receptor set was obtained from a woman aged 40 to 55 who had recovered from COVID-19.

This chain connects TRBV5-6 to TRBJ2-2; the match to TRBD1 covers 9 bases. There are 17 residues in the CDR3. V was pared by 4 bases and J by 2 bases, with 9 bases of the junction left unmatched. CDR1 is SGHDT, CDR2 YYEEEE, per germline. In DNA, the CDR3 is TGTGCCAGCAGCACTATACAGGGGGCGGGAAACACCGGGGAGCTGTTTTTT. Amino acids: CASSTIQGAGNTGELFF.

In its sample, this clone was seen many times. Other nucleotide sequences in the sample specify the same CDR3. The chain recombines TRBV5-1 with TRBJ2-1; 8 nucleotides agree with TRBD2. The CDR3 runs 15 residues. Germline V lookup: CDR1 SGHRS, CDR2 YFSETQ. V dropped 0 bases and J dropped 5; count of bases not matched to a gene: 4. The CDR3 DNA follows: TGCGCCAGCAGCTTGGTCGCGGGAGGAAACAATGAGCAGTTCTTC. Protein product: CASSLVAGGNNEQFF.

CDR3 loop: CASSYSGGTNTEAFF. CDR3 in DNA: TGTGCCAGCAGTTACTCTGGAGGCACGAACACTGAAGCTTTCTTT. V and J are TRBV6-5 and TRBJ1-1; D call uncertain. Trimming stripped 0 bases from V and 1 base from J, with 9 bases between. The CDR3 extends over 15 amino acids. Germline values: CDR1 MNHEY, CDR2 SVGAGI.

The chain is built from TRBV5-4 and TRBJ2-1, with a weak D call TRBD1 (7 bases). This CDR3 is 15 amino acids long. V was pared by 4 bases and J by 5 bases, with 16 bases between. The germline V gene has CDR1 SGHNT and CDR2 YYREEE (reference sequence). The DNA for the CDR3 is TGTGCCAGCAGCCGAGGGACAGCTAGCGACAATGAGCAGTTCTTC. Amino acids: CASSRGTASDNEQFF.

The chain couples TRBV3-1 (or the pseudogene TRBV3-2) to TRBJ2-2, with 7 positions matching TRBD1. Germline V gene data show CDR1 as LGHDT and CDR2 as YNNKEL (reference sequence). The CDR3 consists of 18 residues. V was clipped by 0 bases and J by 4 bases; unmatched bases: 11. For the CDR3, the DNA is TGTGCCAGCAGCCAAGAAATAGGGGGCGGAGGCTCCACCGGGGAGCTGTTTTTT. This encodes CASSQEIGGGGSTGELFF.

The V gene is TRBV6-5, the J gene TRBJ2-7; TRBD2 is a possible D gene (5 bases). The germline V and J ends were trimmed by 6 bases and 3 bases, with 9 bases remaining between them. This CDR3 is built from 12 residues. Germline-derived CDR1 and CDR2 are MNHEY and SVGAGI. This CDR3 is CASRETIYEQYV. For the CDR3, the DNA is TGTGCCAGCAGGGAGACTATCTACGAGCAGTACGTC.

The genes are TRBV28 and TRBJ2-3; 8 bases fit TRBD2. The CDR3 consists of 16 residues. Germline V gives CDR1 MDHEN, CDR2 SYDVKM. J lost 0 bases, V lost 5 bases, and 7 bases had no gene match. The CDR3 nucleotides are TGTGCCAGCAGTGGGAGACTAGCGCCTAGCACAGATACGCAGTATTTT. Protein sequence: CASSGRLAPSTDTQYF.

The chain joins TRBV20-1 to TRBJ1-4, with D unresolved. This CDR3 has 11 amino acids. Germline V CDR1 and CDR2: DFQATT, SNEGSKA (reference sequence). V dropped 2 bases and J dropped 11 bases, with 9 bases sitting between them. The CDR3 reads CSARLGEKLFF. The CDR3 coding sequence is TGCAGTGCTAGACTGGGAGAGAAACTGTTTTTT.

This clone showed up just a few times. The CDR3 nucleotides read TGTGCCAGCAGTGAAGGCGCGGAGGGGCGGACTGAAGCTTTCTTT. Protein sequence: CASSEGAEGRTEAFF. This chain joins TRBV6-1 and TRBJ1-1; D is perhaps TRBD1 (5 bases). CDR1 is MNHNS and CDR2 is SASEGT in the germline V gene. This CDR3 is built from 15 residues. The V end was cut by 1 base, the J end by 5 bases, with 14 bases between.

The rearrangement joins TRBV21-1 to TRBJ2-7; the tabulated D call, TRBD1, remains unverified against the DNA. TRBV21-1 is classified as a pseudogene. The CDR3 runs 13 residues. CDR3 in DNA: TGTGCCAGCATTGACAGGGGTGCCTACGAGCAGTACGTC. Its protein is CASIDRGAYEQYV.

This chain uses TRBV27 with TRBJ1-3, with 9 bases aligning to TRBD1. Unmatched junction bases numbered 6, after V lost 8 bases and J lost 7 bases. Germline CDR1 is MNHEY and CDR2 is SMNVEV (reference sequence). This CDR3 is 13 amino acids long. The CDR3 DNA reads TGTGCCAGCGGCGGACAGGGGCGGAACACCATATATTTT. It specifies CASGGQGRNTIYF.

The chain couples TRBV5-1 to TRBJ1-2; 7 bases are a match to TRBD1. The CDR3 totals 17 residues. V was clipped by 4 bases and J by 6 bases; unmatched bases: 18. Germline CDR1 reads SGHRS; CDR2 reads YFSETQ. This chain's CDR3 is CASSPGQDFGVSNGYTF. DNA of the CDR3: TGCGCCAGCAGCCCCGGACAGGATTTTGGTGTTAGTAATGGCTACACCTTC.

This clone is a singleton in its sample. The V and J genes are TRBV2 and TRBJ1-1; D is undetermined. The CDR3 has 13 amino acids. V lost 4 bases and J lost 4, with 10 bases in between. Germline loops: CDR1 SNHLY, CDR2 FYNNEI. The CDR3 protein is CASSVGEGTEAFF. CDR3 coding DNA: TGTGCCAGCAGTGTTGGCGAGGGCACTGAAGCTTTCTTT. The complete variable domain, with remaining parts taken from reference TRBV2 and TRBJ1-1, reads EPEVTQTPSHQVTQMGQEVILRCVPISNHLYFYWYRQILGQKVEFLVSFYNNEISEKSEIFDDQFSVERPDGSNFTLKIRSTKLEDSAMYFCASSVGEGTEAFFGQGTRLTVV.

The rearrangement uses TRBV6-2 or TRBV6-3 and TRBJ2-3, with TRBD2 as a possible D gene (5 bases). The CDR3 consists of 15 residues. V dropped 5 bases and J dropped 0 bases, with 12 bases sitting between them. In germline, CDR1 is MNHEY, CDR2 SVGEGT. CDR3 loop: CASSESGTSTDTQYF. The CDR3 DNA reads TGTGCCAGCAGTGAGAGCGGTACTAGCACAGATACGCAGTATTTT.

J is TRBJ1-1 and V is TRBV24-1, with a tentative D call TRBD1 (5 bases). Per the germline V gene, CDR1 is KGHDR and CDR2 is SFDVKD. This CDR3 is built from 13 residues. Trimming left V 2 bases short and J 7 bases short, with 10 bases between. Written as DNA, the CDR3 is TGTGCCACCAGTGATTACAGGACACATGAAGCTTTCTTT. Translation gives CATSDYRTHEAFF.

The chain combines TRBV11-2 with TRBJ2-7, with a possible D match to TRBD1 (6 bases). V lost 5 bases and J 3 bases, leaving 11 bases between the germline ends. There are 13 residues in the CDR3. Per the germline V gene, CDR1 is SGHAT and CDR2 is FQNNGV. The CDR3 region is CASSTDRNYEQYV. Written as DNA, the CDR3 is TGTGCCAGCAGCACCGACAGGAACTACGAGCAGTACGTC.

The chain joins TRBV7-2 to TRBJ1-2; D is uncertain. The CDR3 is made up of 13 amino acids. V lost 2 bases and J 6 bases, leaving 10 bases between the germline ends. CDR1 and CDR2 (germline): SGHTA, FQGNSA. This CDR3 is CASSLTAVDGYTF. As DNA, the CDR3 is TGTGCCAGCAGCTTAACAGCAGTTGATGGCTACACCTTC.

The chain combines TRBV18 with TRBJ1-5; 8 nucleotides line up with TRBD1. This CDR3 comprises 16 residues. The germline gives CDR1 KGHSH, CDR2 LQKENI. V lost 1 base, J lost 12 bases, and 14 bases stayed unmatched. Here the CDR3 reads CASSPRGRGQDLVQHF. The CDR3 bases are TGTGCCAGCTCACCACGAGGCAGGGGGCAAGATCTGGTCCAGCATTTT.

CDR3 sequence reads: CASSYPEDRANQPQHF. In DNA, the CDR3 is TGTGCCAGCAGTTACCCAGAAGACAGGGCGAATCAGCCCCAGCATTTT. The rearrangement uses TRBV6-2 or TRBV6-3 and TRBJ1-5; 7 nucleotides line up with TRBD1. V was pared by 2 bases and J by 4 bases, with 8 bases of the junction left unmatched. The germline V gene has CDR1 MNHEY and CDR2 SVGEGT. CDR3 length: 16 residues.

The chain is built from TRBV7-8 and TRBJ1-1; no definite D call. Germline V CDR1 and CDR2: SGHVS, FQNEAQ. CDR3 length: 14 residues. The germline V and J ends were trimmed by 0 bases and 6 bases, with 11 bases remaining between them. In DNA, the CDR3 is TGTGCCAGCAGCTTAGCAAATTTTAACTCTGAAGCTTTCTTT. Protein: CASSLANFNSEAFF.

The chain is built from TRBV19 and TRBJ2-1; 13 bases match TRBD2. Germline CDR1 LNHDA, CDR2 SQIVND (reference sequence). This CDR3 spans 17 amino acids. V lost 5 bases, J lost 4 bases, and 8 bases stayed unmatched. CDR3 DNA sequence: TGTGCCAGTAGTCGGACTAGCGGGAGTTCGGGATACAATGAGCAGTTCTTC. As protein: CASSRTSGSSGYNEQFF. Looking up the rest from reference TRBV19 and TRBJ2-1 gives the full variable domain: DGGITQSPKYLFRKEGQNVTLSCEQNLNHDAMYWYRQDPGQGLRLIYYSQIVNDFQKGDIAEGYSVSREKKESFPLTVTSAQKNPTAFYLCASSRTSGSSGYNEQFFGPGTRLTVL.

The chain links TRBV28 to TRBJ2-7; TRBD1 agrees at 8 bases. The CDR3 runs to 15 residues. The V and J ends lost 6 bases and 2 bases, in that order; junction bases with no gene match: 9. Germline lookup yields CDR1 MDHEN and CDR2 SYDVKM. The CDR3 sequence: CASSRPVTGAYEQYF. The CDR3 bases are TGTGCCAGCAGCCGTCCGGTGACAGGGGCCTACGAGCAGTACTTC. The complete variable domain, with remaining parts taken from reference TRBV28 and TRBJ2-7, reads DVKVTQSSRYLVKRTGEKVFLECVQDMDHENMFWYRQDPGLGLRLIYFSYDVKMKEKGDIPEGYSVSREKKERFSLILESASTNQTSMYLCASSRPVTGAYEQYFGPGTRLTVT.